The sequence of this TCR beta chain was determined in a study of OX40 agonist ivuxolimab in advanced cancers. Study-wide context: Ivuxolimab was a fully human IgG2 agonistic monoclonal antibody targeting the costimulatory receptor OX40 (CD134). Intravenous ivuxolimab was administered to patients every 2 weeks at six dose levels: 0.01, 0.1, 0.3, 1.5, 3 and 10 mg/kg. Among the roughly 52 dose-escalation patients, some 20 had hepatocellular carcinoma, 15 or so melanoma, 9 renal cell carcinoma and 9 head and neck cancer. The dose-escalation cohort was 80% to 90% male with a mean age of approximately 59 years, ranging from about 20 to 80. Patients were allowed to have had prior anti-PD-1, anti-PD-L1 or anti-CTLA-4 therapy, and approximately 40% of the dose-escalation patients had previously received checkpoint inhibitors. Partial responses occurred in three dose-escalation patients: two with cutaneous melanoma and one with hepatocellular carcinoma. Peripheral TCRbeta sequencing was intended to test whether TCR sequence diversity was altered and clonal T-cell expansion was caused by ivuxolimab. The paper describes the monotherapy dose-escalation part (N ≈ 52 patients) of the phase I trial of ivuxolimab. Broad study findings and their caveats: Low levels of normalized T-cell clonal expansion were also seen in some nonresponding patients. After ivuxolimab, more expanded clones were found on average in CD8+ T cells than in CD4+ T cells. In partial responders in the 0.1-3.0 mg/kg groups, normalized peripheral clonal expansion was found to be among the lowest, especially among CD8+ T cells. At doses of 0.1 to 3.0 mg/kg, clonal expansion of both CD4+ and CD8+ T cells in blood was seen between baseline and week 6. Which antigens the clonally expanded peripheral T cells were specific for was not determined.

Including cysteine and phenylalanine, the CDR3 has 15 amino acids. The only DNA kept is the CDR3, 45 bases in frame from the first base. For CDR1 and CDR2, the germline V gene lists SGHRS and YFSETQ. V lost 2 bases and J lost 1 base, and the count of bases not matched to a germline gene is 3. To sequence the TCRbeta CDR3 region, genomic DNA was isolated from the sorted cells. The immunoSEQ Assay was used for sequencing of TCRbeta CDR3 regions. In TCRdb, the immuneACCESS table is reduced to in-frame sequences with V and J assigned. These tables do not hold every clone; where another copy was compared, an unresolved V gene accounts for under half, and the others remain unexplained. This sample has more than 65,000 clones in its table, and approximately 90% of those were observed once. 1% to 1.2% of the sample belongs to the ten largest clones. Patients with a history of autoimmune disease or receiving systemic immunosuppression were excluded from the trial. Peripheral blood for TCR sequencing was collected from all dose cohorts at baseline, on cycle 4 day 1, and on cycle 7 day 1. The samples were taken from a phase I, first-in-human, multicenter, open-label dose-escalation trial of ivuxolimab. The trial enrolled adults with locally advanced or metastatic head and neck squamous cell, hepatocellular, melanoma or renal cell carcinoma. CD4+ and CD8+ T cells were sorted separately from peripheral blood before TCR sequencing.

Of note for this clone: The target of this receptor is not known. Base-call qualities are not available, and no considerably larger clone is one nucleotide away.

The clonotype originates from an adult with an advanced solid tumor such as melanoma, head and neck, liver or kidney cancer. The chain was built from TRBV5-1 and TRBJ2-3, with 8 central nucleotides matching TRBD2. Material: CD4+ or CD8+ T cells sorted from blood, obtained in a trial of the OX40 agonist ivuxolimab. At the DNA level, the sequence is TGCGCCAGCAGCTTTACTAGCGGAGGCACAGATACGCAGTATTTT. Its product reads: CASSFTSGGTDTQYF.